One and the same sample provided the 12 T cell receptor beta chains below, sequenced in a study of T cell repertoires in cytomegalovirus infection. These receptors lack a known antigen. TCRdb passed the reads through MiXCR, listing each CDR3 protein once. The top ten clones hold 12% of a sample with 830,000 or so distinct CDR3 sequences, about 31% of them seen once. The starting material was cultured CD8+ T cells from PBMCs, obtained from culture after CMV antigen stimulation. The receptors shown here come from a human donor in good health (CMV status not recorded). Some clones in this sample may be carry-over from other donors' samples.

The rearrangement uses TRBV7-8 and TRBJ2-7; either TRBD1 or TRBD2 may fit D (5 bases each). Germline assignment: CDR1 SGHVS and CDR2 FQNEAQ. The CDR3 sequence is 14 residues long. V shed 4 bases and J shed 0 bases, with 10 bases lying between them. The CDR3 reads CASSSTGLSYEQYV. The CDR3 region has the DNA TGTGCCAGCAGCTCTACAGGACTCTCCTACGAGCAGTACGTC.

This clonotype was observed at least ten times. This chain uses TRBV7-3 with TRBJ2-1; the D is unclear. V was pared by 2 bases and J by 6 bases, with 8 bases between. Germline-derived CDR1 and CDR2 are SGHTA and FQGTGA. The CDR3 runs to 13 residues. The CDR3 nucleotides read TGTGCCAGCAGCTTATATGGCCTCAATGAGCAGTTCTTC. Amino acids: CASSLYGLNEQFF.

The rearrangement uses TRBV10-3 and TRBJ1-1; no clear D. V dropped 2 bases and J dropped 0 bases, with 13 bases sitting between them. Germline V gene lookup returns CDR1 ENHRY and CDR2 SYGVKD. The CDR3 is 16 amino acids. The CDR3 DNA reads as TGTGCCATCAGTGAGCTTTGGGTACCTATGAACACTGAAGCTTTCTTT. It specifies CAISELWVPMNTEAFF.

The table lists this clonotype with a few counts. The chain is built from TRBV9 and TRBJ1-6; D call uncertain. CDR3 length: 17 residues. CDR1 and CDR2 from the germline V gene are SGDLS and YYNGEE. Trimming shortened V by 3 bases and J by 3 bases, and 16 bases separated the two germline ends. The CDR3 DNA reads TGTGCCAGCAGCGAGGCCCCCGCGGGCTTCTATAATTCACCCCTCCACTTT. As protein: CASSEAPAGFYNSPLHF.

This clonotype was detected only a few times. The V gene is TRBV19, the J gene TRBJ1-1, with 11 positions matching TRBD1. V was pared by 7 bases and J by 4 bases, with 5 bases of the junction left unmatched. Germline assignment: CDR1 LNHDA and CDR2 SQIVND (reference sequence). This CDR3 contains 14 residues. The CDR3 is CASTAGTGGTEAFF. The CDR3 DNA reads TGTGCCAGTACAGCCGGGACAGGGGGCACTGAAGCTTTCTTT.

The table lists this clonotype with a few counts. The CDR3 region is CASSSRDRVPYEQYV. CDR3 DNA: TGTGCCAGCAGTTCCCGGGACAGGGTTCCCTACGAGCAGTACGTC. The V gene is TRBV6-6, the J gene TRBJ2-7, with TRBD1 matching over 9 bases. Losses at the gene ends were 4 bases for V and 2 bases for J; bases not matched to a gene: 6. The CDR3 consists of 15 residues. From germline, CDR1 is MNHNY and CDR2 SVGAGI (reference sequence).

The chain recombines TRBV4-2 with TRBJ2-7, with 10 bases matching TRBD1. The CDR3 runs 16 residues. J gave up 5 bases and V 7 bases, and 14 bases lay outside the gene matches. Per the germline V gene, CDR1 is LGHNA and CDR2 is YNFKEQ. Here the CDR3 DNA reads TGTGCCAGCACCTCATCCCGGGGACAGGGGAAGGACGAGCAGTACTTC. This codes for CASTSSRGQGKDEQYF.

The table lists this clonotype with many counts. V and J are TRBV12-3 or TRBV12-4 and TRBJ1-4; TRBD1 agrees at 9 bases. The CDR3 sequence is 16 residues long. V shed 6 bases, J shed 0 bases, and the junction held 5 bases outside the gene matches. CDR3 sequence reads: CASRPTGGSTNEKLFF. DNA for the CDR3: TGTGCCAGCAGGCCCACAGGGGGCTCAACTAATGAAAAACTGTTTTTT.

This clonotype was seen just once. Being one base from a much bigger clone, this may be a read error. It is likely a read error, because the conserved phenylalanine at the end of the CDR3 is missing. The chain joins TRBV6-8 to TRBJ2-3; 10 bases fit TRBD2. V lost 6 bases to trimming and J lost 0 bases; unmatched junction nucleotides: 3. The CDR3 is 15 residues long. Per the germline V gene, CDR1 is MNHGY and CDR2 is SAAAGT. Here the CDR3 reads CASSQLAGSTDTQYL. For the CDR3, the DNA is TGTGCCAGCAGCCAACTAGCGGGGAGCACAGATACGCAGTATCTT.

The chain links TRBV27 to TRBJ2-3; D uncertain. From germline, CDR1 is MNHEY and CDR2 SMNVEV (reference sequence). The CDR3 has 15 amino acids. V was pared by 3 bases and J by 4 bases, with 14 bases between. The CDR3 nucleotides are TGTGCCAGCAGTTTGATAGAACAGTCCGCAGATACGCAGTATTTT. Encoded protein: CASSLIEQSADTQYF.

This clonotype has a count of ten or more. The chain carries TRBV27 and TRBJ2-3; no clear D. The V gene lost 0 bases and the J gene lost 4 bases, with 11 bases spanning the gap. The CDR3 has 15 amino acids. Germline V lookup: CDR1 MNHEY, CDR2 SMNVEV (reference sequence). The CDR3 DNA reads as TGTGCCAGCAGTTTATCGGGCCTACAACCAGATACGCAGTATTTT. Encoded protein: CASSLSGLQPDTQYF.

The table lists this clonotype with a few counts. The chain couples TRBV7-9 to TRBJ1-2; 7 bases map to TRBD1. With 2 bases clipped from V and 2 bases from J, the junction kept 5 bases outside the gene matches. The CDR3 runs 15 residues. Germline assignment: CDR1 SEHNR and CDR2 FQNEAQ (reference sequence). The CDR3 spells CASSLSSTGNYGYTF. CDR3 bases: TGTGCCAGCAGCTTAAGTTCGACAGGGAACTATGGCTACACCTTC.